This TCR beta chain was sequenced during a study of memory CD4+ T cells and cytomegalovirus serostatus. Study-level background: Healthy Belgian adult donors included roughly ten CMV-positive and 24 CMV-negative people.

This clone is labeled medium-sized. The target antigen is unknown. The method was immunoSEQ multiplex PCR; TCRdb's version includes in-frame clones alone and lacks a portion of them. The sample includes tens of thousands of clones, about 70% of them seen just once. Study outcomes and limitations: CD4+ memory repertoires contained about 40% of the 164 reported CMV TCRbeta sequences. Repertoires predicted CMV serostatus with median bootstrapped AUC of about 0.95.

Single viable CD3+CD4+CD8-CD45RO+ cells were sorted as the memory CD4+ T cells. Donors' CMV status reflects serum IgG against pp150, pp28, p38, p52. Sample: memory CD4+ T cells from blood. The TCR originated in an adult in good health and CMV-seropositive.

The CDR3 loop is CAWIPTGRLTEAFF. For the CDR3, the DNA is TGTGCCTGGATTCCGACAGGCCGGCTCACTGAAGCTTTCTTT. The chain carries TRBV30 and TRBJ1-1; a possible D gene is TRBD1 (6 bases). Germline V CDR1 and CDR2: GTSNPN, SVGIG (reference sequence). The CDR3 runs 14 residues. Trimming stripped 4 bases from V and 4 bases from J, with 16 bases between.